This is a list of T cell receptor beta chains from one sample in a study of cytomegalovirus exposure and HLA in healthy donors. Only in-frame clones appear in the TCRdb table, and some are missing; sequencing was by immunoSEQ multiplex PCR. The sample carries about 140,000 clones, about 75% recorded once. Sequencing was carried out using PBMCs. The receptors come from a woman in her 30s in good health and CMV-seronegative. Each CDR3 is given with its conserved first and last residue. Fields, in order: J gene, clone size, V gene, D gene, CDR3 protein, CDR3 DNA. The D gene is left open where the match is weak. For some rows the clone size is stated as once, few or many, or as a class when expanded; others skip it.

>TRBJ1-2|few|TRBV28|.
CASRWTANYGYTF
TGTGCCAGCAGGTGGACAGCCAACTATGGCTACACCTTC
>TRBJ2-3|.|TRBV7-3|.
CASSGTSTDTQYF
TGTGCCAGCAGCGGGACTTCCACAGATACGCAGTATTTT
>TRBJ1-2|few|TRBV28|TRBD1
CASSPPGQGNYGYTF
TGTGCCAGCAGCCCACCGGGACAGGGTAACTATGGCTACACCTTC
>TRBJ2-5|few|TRBV2|TRBD1
CASSSSTGGGETQYF
TGTGCCAGCAGTTCAAGCACAGGGGGTGGTGAGACCCAGTACTTC
>TRBJ2-6|.|TRBV15|.
CATSYGTSLSGANVLTF
TGTGCCACCAGCTACGGGACAAGCCTCTCTGGGGCCAACGTCCTGACTTTC
>TRBJ1-5|few|TRBV2|.
CASSAVGPDQPQHF
TGTGCCAGCAGTGCGGTGGGCCCCGATCAGCCCCAGCATTTT
>TRBJ1-1|.|TRBV28|.
CASSEKQPEAFF
TGTGCCAGCAGTGAAAAACAACCTGAAGCTTTCTTT
>TRBJ2-1|.|TRBV18|.
CASSPITETYNEQFF
TGTGCCAGCTCACCAATTACGGAGACCTACAATGAGCAGTTCTTC
>TRBJ2-1|.|TRBV6-1|TRBD1
CASSETGVGYNEQFF
TGTGCCAGCAGTGAGACAGGGGTAGGGTACAATGAGCAGTTCTTC
>TRBJ2-2|.|TRBV5-1|.
CASSLESGTRTGELFF
TGCGCCAGCAGCTTGGAATCTGGGACTCGCACCGGGGAGCTGTTTTTT
>TRBJ2-2|.|TRBV7-9|.
CASSFSENTGELFF
TGTGCCAGCAGCTTTAGCGAGAACACCGGGGAGCTGTTTTTT
>TRBJ2-3|.|TRBV6-6|.
CASSYPLLRTDTQYF
TGTGCCAGCAGTTACCCATTATTGCGGACAGATACGCAGTATTTT
>TRBJ2-7|once|TRBV18|.
CASSRPGTQAYEQYF
TGTGCCAGCTCACGACCCGGGACACAAGCCTACGAGCAGTACTTC
>TRBJ1-2|few|TRBV6-5|TRBD1
CASKAGTGGNYGYTF
TGTGCCAGCAAAGCCGGGACAGGGGGTAACTATGGCTACACCTTC
>TRBJ1-4|.|TRBV6-1|TRBD1
CASSSGTGGLEKLFF
TGTGCCAGCAGCAGCGGGACAGGAGGTCTGGAAAAACTGTTTTTT
>TRBJ2-5|few|TRBV7-6|TRBD2
CASSLARTSGQETQYF
TGTGCCAGCAGCTTAGCGCGGACTAGCGGCCAAGAGACCCAGTACTTC
>TRBJ2-5|.|TRBV29-1|TRBD1
CSVGGTAETQETQYF
TGCAGCGTTGGGGGGACAGCCGAAACCCAAGAGACCCAGTACTTC